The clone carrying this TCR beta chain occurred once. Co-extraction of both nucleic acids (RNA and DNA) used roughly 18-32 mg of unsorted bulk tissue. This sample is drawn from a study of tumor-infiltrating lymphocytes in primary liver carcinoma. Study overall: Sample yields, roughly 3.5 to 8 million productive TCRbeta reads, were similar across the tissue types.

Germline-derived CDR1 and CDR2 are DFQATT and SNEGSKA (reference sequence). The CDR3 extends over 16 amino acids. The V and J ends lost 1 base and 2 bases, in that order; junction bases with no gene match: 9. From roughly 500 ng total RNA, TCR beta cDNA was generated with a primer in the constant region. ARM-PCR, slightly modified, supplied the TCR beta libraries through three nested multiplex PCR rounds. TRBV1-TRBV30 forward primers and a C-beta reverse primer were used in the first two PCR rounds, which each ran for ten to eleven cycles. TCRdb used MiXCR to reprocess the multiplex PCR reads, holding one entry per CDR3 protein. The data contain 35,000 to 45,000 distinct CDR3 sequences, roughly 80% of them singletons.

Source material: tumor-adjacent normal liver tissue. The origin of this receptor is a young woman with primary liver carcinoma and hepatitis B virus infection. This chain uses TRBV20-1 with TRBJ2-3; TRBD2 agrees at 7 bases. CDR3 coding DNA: TGCAGTGCTAGAGCCGCGGTGGGAGGGCCCACAGATACGCAGTATTTT. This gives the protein CSARAAVGGPTDTQYF.